This record covers a single TCR beta chain. The antigen this receptor binds is unknown. The input lacks base qualities; no much larger clone sits a single base away. The data stem from a study of T cell responses to AZD1222 COVID-19 vaccine (dated by TCRdb to the early 2020s). Looking at the study overall: A total of 230 to 250 trial participants underwent TCR sequencing, of whom 207 received two doses of AZD1222 and 26 received two doses of the MenACWY control vaccine. Trial participants were enrolled by age into 18-55, 56-69 and 70-plus year subgroups, with 148, 28 and 57 TCR-sequenced participants respectively.

Per the germline V gene, SGHTA is the CDR1 and FQGTGA is the CDR2. V is pared back by 7 bases and J by 0 bases, with 9 bases lying between the germline termini. The CDR3 runs 13 amino acids, cysteine and phenylalanine included. Just the 39-base CDR3 DNA is kept, in frame starting at base 1. Results and caveats for the whole study, not just this receptor: Participants were mostly white British and included more females than males, and it was suggested by the authors that clonal diversity may have been underestimated. Epitopes outside the regions mutated in the B.1.351 and B.1.1.7 variants were reportedly recognized by nearly half of the unique spike-specific TCRs. The 56-69-year group was small, and its depth increase did not reach significance, likely because of low power. Conclusions about previously exposed vaccinees are limited, since just a handful of AZD1222 recipients were seropositive for SARS-CoV-2 at baseline. A significant rise in spike-specific TCR breadth and depth was observed after two AZD1222 doses relative to day 0 and relative to MenACWY recipients. The vaccine-associated CD4 TCRs covered the entire spike protein, and the dominant responses fell in regions 160-218 and 743-854. Because no day 14 peak-response samples were available, repertoires were characterized only after the peak T cell response.

The CDR3 regions of human TCRbeta chains were analyzed by immunosequencing. The authors' analysis ran thus. TCRs in the repertoires were matched against a reference library of SARS-CoV-2-specific TCRs that had been generated with the MIRA antigen-specificity platform. Breadth was defined as the fraction of unique TCRs that were SARS-CoV-2-associated, and depth was defined as the fraction of total T cells that were SARS-CoV-2-associated. Using the MIRA data, each spike-specific TCR was mapped to the spike region that the TCR reacts to and placed in a CD4 or CD8 class. Log10-transformed breadth and depth values were compared by one-way ANOVA with Sidak's multiple comparisons tests. TCRdb holds this immuneACCESS table with in-frame rearrangements only. Some clones are missing; in checked studies, unresolved V genes explain under half, and the rest has no known cause. V and J calls and clone size follow that table, whereas D and trimming were derived from the DNA. In all, the sample holds 150,000 to 200,000 clones, and just over 90% of those were seen once. The biggest ten clones account for 1.3% of the sample.

The label giving this sample's time point can be read as: about 28 days (+/-7) after the second vaccine dose. Because spike-specific TCR depth and breadth did not differ between the two schedules, AZD1222 recipients who got a second dose at roughly 4 weeks were pooled with those who got a second dose at roughly 12 weeks. Vaccinee samples came from UK trials COV001 and COV002, including a single-blind randomized controlled phase 2/3 trial of AZD1222 (ChAdOx1 nCoV-19) in healthy adults. For TCRbeta chain sequencing, PBMC samples were collected from trial participants at day 0 and at day 28 after the second dose.

This TCR was sampled from an adult who received the AZD1222 COVID-19 vaccine. The sequence links TRBV7-3 to TRBJ1-1, with the D gene call left open. The specimen was peripheral blood, collected 28 days after the second AZD1222 dose. The sequence in DNA is TGTGCCAGCACAGAAAACTTGAACACTGAAGCTTTCTTT. Its translation is CASTENLNTEAFF.